These 17 T cell receptor beta chains came from one sample sequenced in a study of blood T cell repertoires in COVID-19. TCRdb's table, derived via immunoSEQ multiplex PCR, lists solely in-frame clones and lacks some. The sample contains approximately 150,000 clones, approximately 95% of which appear only once. Sequenced material: peripheral blood. The source of these receptors is a woman aged 55-70 years with COVID-19, enrolled during active disease.

V is TRBV7-2 and J is TRBJ1-5; a possible D gene is TRBD1 (5 bases). CDR3 length: 18 amino acids. V gave up 0 bases and J gave up 0 bases, with 15 bases separating them. CDR1 and CDR2 from the germline V gene are SGHTA and FQGNSA. The CDR3 spells CASSLAPGRPFSNQPQHF. Here the CDR3 DNA reads TGTGCCAGCAGCTTAGCTCCAGGGCGGCCCTTTAGCAATCAGCCCCAGCATTTT.

The J gene is TRBJ2-5, the V gene TRBV30; maybe TRBD2 (5 bases). This CDR3 has 13 amino acids. Trimming removed 0 bases from V and 1 base from J, with 6 bases in between. CDR1 is GTSNPN and CDR2 is SVGIG in the germline V gene (reference sequence). In DNA form, the CDR3 reads TGTGCCTGGAGTGTCGGACTCCAAGAGACCCAGTACTTC. It translates to CAWSVGLQETQYF. The full variable domain, completed using reference TRBV30 and TRBJ2-5, is SQTIHQWPATLVQPVGSPLSLECTVEGTSNPNLYWYRQAAGRGLQLLFYSVGIGQISSEVPQNLSASRPQDRQFILSSKKLLLSDSGFYLCAWSVGLQETQYFGPGTRLLVL.

The J gene is TRBJ2-7, the V gene TRBV7-9; a weak D match, TRBD1 (6 bases). The CDR3 extends over 14 amino acids. V gave up 1 base and J gave up 4 bases, with 11 bases separating them. The germline V gene has CDR1 SEHNR and CDR2 FQNEAQ (reference sequence). CDR3 sequence reads: CASSLVQGAYEQYF. For the CDR3, the DNA is TGTGCCAGCAGCTTAGTACAGGGTGCGTACGAGCAGTACTTC.

A word on this clone: A junction boundary mismatches the germline segment, possibly from a read error. This chain joins TRBV7-7 and TRBJ2-2; D possibly corresponds to TRBD1 (6 bases). CDR1 and CDR2 from the germline V gene are SSHAT and FNYEAQ (reference sequence). CDR3 length: 13 residues. In nucleotides, the CDR3 is TGTGCTAGCAGCTTCGACAGGACCGGGGAGCTGTTTTTT. This sequence encodes CASSFDRTGELFF.

The V call is TRBV4-1, the J call TRBJ2-4, with D tentatively TRBD1 (5 bases). Trimming took 1 base from V and 2 from J, leaving 9 bases between them. The CDR3 totals 15 residues. Germline values: CDR1 MGHRA, CDR2 YSYEKL. The CDR3 nucleotides are TGCGCCAGCAGCCAAGTAGGGGTTTCCAAAAACATTCAGTACTTC. As protein: CASSQVGVSKNIQYF.

The J gene is TRBJ1-2, the V gene TRBV5-1; TRBD1 agrees at 7 bases. The CDR3 has 13 amino acids. Germline loops: CDR1 SGHRS, CDR2 YFSETQ. Trimming cost V 0 bases and J 6 bases; bases outside gene matches: 2. CDR3 in amino acids: CASSLATGDGYTF. The CDR3 DNA follows: TGCGCCAGCAGCTTGGCTACAGGGGATGGCTACACCTTC. Combining the CDR3 with reference TRBV5-1 and TRBJ1-2 gives the whole variable domain KAGVTQTPRYLIKTRGQQVTLSCSPISGHRSVSWYQQTPGQGLQFLFEYFSETQRNKGNFPGRFSGRQFSNSRSEMNVSTLELGDSALYLCASSLATGDGYTFGSGTRLTVV.

V is TRBV2 and J is TRBJ2-5, with TRBD1 matching over 9 bases. This CDR3 is 14 amino acids long. V lost 6 bases, J lost 5 bases, and 7 bases stayed unmatched. Germline V CDR1 and CDR2: SNHLY, FYNNEI. The CDR3 coding sequence is TGTGCCAGCAGCCAACAGGGGGCGCGGGAGACCCAGTACTTC. This translates into CASSQQGARETQYF.

This chain joins TRBV7-9 and TRBJ2-1; TRBD1 matches 10 bases. The germline V gene encodes CDR1 SEHNR and CDR2 FQNEAQ (reference sequence). CDR3 length: 15 residues. J gave up 5 bases and V 5 bases, and 6 bases lay outside the gene matches. The CDR3 reads CASSLGQGGDNEQFF. CDR3 nucleotide sequence: TGTGCCAGCAGCCTCGGACAGGGGGGTGACAATGAGCAGTTCTTC. The entire variable domain, with the rest obtained from reference TRBV7-9 and TRBJ2-1, is as follows: DTGVSQNPRHKITKRGQNVTFRCDPISEHNRLYWYRQTLGQGPEFLTYFQNEAQLEKSRLLSDRFSAERPKGSFSTLEIQRTEQGDSAMYLCASSLGQGGDNEQFFGPGTRLTVL.

The chain combines TRBV2 with TRBJ2-5, with D possibly TRBD1 on 6 matching bases. The CDR3 has 13 amino acids. Germline V gene data show CDR1 as SNHLY and CDR2 as FYNNEI. Trimming stripped 4 bases from V and 5 bases from J, with 11 bases between. CDR3 sequence: CASSAGVWETQYF. CDR3 in DNA: TGTGCCAGCAGTGCAGGGGTTTGGGAGACCCAGTACTTC.

This rearrangement joins TRBV5-1 to TRBJ1-1, with D hard to call. The CDR3 is made up of 11 amino acids. With 5 bases removed from V and 1 base from J, the gap between germline ends came to 3 bases. CDR1 is SGHRS and CDR2 is YFSETQ in the germline V gene. The CDR3 DNA reads TGCGCCAGCAGTCAGAACACTGAAGCTTTCTTT. Protein product: CASSQNTEAFF.

The chain has TRBV9 and TRBJ1-2; 9 bases agree with TRBD1. This CDR3 region has 13 residues. The V gene end was trimmed by 0 bases and the J gene end by 10 bases; junction bases not matched to a gene: 4. The germline gives CDR1 SGDLS, CDR2 YYNGEE. CDR3: CASSVAWTGDYTF. In DNA form, the CDR3 reads TGTGCCAGCAGCGTAGCTTGGACAGGGGACTACACCTTC.

The rearrangement uses TRBV5-1 and TRBJ2-1; no firm D call. This CDR3 region has 12 residues. Germline loops: CDR1 SGHRS, CDR2 YFSETQ. The V gene lost 6 bases and the J gene lost 0 bases, with 4 bases spanning the gap. The CDR3 region is CASKSSYNEQFF. DNA of the CDR3: TGCGCCAGCAAGAGCTCCTACAATGAGCAGTTCTTC.

The chain is built from TRBV4-1 and TRBJ1-5; 8 positions match TRBD1. In germline, CDR1 is MGHRA, CDR2 YSYEKL. This CDR3 is built from 16 residues. With V trimmed by 4 bases and J by 6 bases, 11 bases remained unmatched. CDR3 region: CASSRGPTGAAQPQHF. In DNA, the CDR3 is TGCGCCAGCAGCCGCGGACCGACAGGGGCCGCTCAGCCCCAGCATTTT.

The chain carries TRBV6-6 and TRBJ2-5, with 8 bases that match TRBD1. The V gene's germline CDR1 is MNHNY and CDR2 SVGAGI (reference sequence). The CDR3 has 16 residues. The ends lost 5 bases at V and 5 bases at J; junction bases unmatched: 13. CDR3 sequence (DNA): TGTGCCAGCAGTCGAGATAGCAGGGGGCAGGGGGAGACCCAGTACTTC. Amino acid sequence: CASSRDSRGQGETQYF.

This chain links TRBV29-1 with TRBJ2-1, with unresolved D. Germline-derived CDR1 and CDR2 are SQVTM and ANQGSEA. This CDR3 spans 11 amino acids. Trimming pared 4 bases from V and 5 bases from J, leaving 6 bases between. CDR3 sequence reads: CSVVTNNEQFF. The CDR3 DNA sequence: TGCAGCGTTGTGACAAACAATGAGCAGTTCTTC.

The chain couples TRBV3-1 (or the pseudogene TRBV3-2) to TRBJ1-5; the D gene is possibly TRBD1 (5 bases). The germline V gene has CDR1 LGHDT and CDR2 YNNKEL (reference sequence). V was clipped by 1 base and J by 10 bases, with 11 bases between them. CDR3 length: 13 residues. This CDR3 reads CASSQGRVRPQHF. As DNA, the CDR3 is TGTGCCAGCAGCCAAGGCAGGGTCAGACCCCAGCATTTT.

The rearrangement joins TRBV7-9 to TRBJ1-2; D is ambiguous. CDR3 length equals 13 residues. The V gene's germline CDR1 is SEHNR and CDR2 FQNEAQ (reference sequence). The germline V and J ends were trimmed by 5 bases and 3 bases, with 10 bases remaining between them. CDR3 protein: CASSPLRDYGYTF. CDR3 DNA sequence: TGTGCCAGCAGCCCTCTTAGAGACTATGGCTACACCTTC.